What follows are 19 T cell receptor beta chains derived from one specimen sequenced in a study of a mutant IDH1 vaccine in newly diagnosed glioma (dated by TCRdb to 2020 to 2023). Antigen specificity for these receptors is unknown. This specimen's time point label, per the study, means: week 11, during vaccination. Every vaccine dose consisted of 300 ug of a 20-mer mutant IDH1 peptide in Montanide, administered subcutaneously together with topical imiquimod. To prepare the library, the immunoSEQ multiplex PCR assay was applied. As stored in TCRdb, this immuneACCESS dataset retains in-frame rearrangements with V and J assigned. A fraction of the clones does not appear; measured against another copy, unresolved V genes explain less than half of the discrepancy, and the remainder lacks a known reason. Across this sample there are roughly 130,000 clones, with around 80% seen only once. The top ten clonotypes cover about 5.5% of the sample.

This specimen consisted of PBMCs, obtained from a glioma patient whose treatment included an IDH1 peptide vaccine. The receptor source for this set is a man aged 35 to 55 with glioma.

This chain connects TRBV6-5 to TRBJ1-2; tentative D call: TRBD1 (5 bases). The CDR3 loop spans 12 amino acids. Deletions cut 7 bases from V and 2 bases from J, with 8 bases between. Germline V gene lookup returns CDR1 MNHEY and CDR2 SVGAGI. CDR3 DNA sequence: TGTGCCAGCACGGACACCAACTATGGCTACACCTTC. Translating gives CASTDTNYGYTF.

The chain carries TRBV7-6 and TRBJ1-5, with D possibly being TRBD1 (5 bases). V dropped 5 bases and J dropped 5 bases, with 10 bases sitting between them. CDR1 is SGHVS and CDR2 is FNYEAQ in the germline V gene. CDR3 length: 13 residues. The chain's CDR3 is CASSVRVDQPQHF. CDR3 sequence (DNA): TGTGCCAGCAGCGTCAGGGTGGATCAGCCCCAGCATTTT.

The chain carries TRBV6-1 and TRBJ1-5; D remains unclear. Per germline, CDR1 MNHNS and CDR2 SASEGT. Trimming removed 6 bases at V and 7 bases at J, with 10 bases between. The CDR3 covers 12 residues. This CDR3 reads CASSPQRQPQHF. The CDR3 DNA is TGTGCCAGCAGCCCGCAACGGCAGCCCCAGCATTTT.

The chain links TRBV7-6 to TRBJ1-5, with D unresolved. Germline V CDR1 and CDR2: SGHVS, FNYEAQ. V was cut by 1 base and J by 1 base, with 8 bases left in between. The CDR3 runs to 15 residues. The CDR3 sequence: CASSLEGTSNQPQHF. As DNA, the CDR3 is TGTGCCAGCAGCTTAGAGGGTACCAGCAATCAGCCCCAGCATTTT. The complete variable domain, with remaining parts taken from reference TRBV7-6 and TRBJ1-5, reads GAGVSQSPRYKVTKRGQDVALRCDPISGHVSLYWYRQALGQGPEFLTYFNYEAQQDKSGLPNDRFSAERPEGSISTLTIQRTEQRDSAMYRCASSLEGTSNQPQHFGDGTRLSIL.

The chain uses TRBV9 and TRBJ2-3, with D perhaps matching TRBD2 (6 bases). The CDR3 length is 13 residues. V lost 2 bases and J 6 bases, leaving 10 bases between the germline ends. In germline, CDR1 is SGDLS, CDR2 YYNGEE. CDR3 DNA sequence: TGTGCCAGCAGCGTGAAGGCGGGGGATACGCAGTATTTT. It translates to CASSVKAGDTQYF.

V and J are TRBV10-3 and TRBJ1-2; a possible D gene is TRBD1 (5 bases). The ends were cut back, 4 bases at V and 2 bases at J, with 5 bases in the middle. This CDR3 is built from 12 residues. Germline values: CDR1 ENHRY, CDR2 SYGVKD. The CDR3 spells CAISGQNYGYTF. DNA of the CDR3: TGTGCCATCAGTGGACAGAACTATGGCTACACCTTC.

This clone has just one count. The chain joins TRBV18 to TRBJ2-5; TRBD1 aligns across 8 bases. The CDR3 runs 19 residues. The V gene's germline CDR1 is KGHSH and CDR2 LQKENI. The V and J ends lost 1 base and 4 bases, in that order; junction bases with no gene match: 17. The DNA for the CDR3 is TGTGCCAGCTCACCACTGGCAGGGGGCAGTCTTAATTCGGGAGAGACCCAGTACTTC. Translated: CASSPLAGGSLNSGETQYF.

V and J are TRBV14 and TRBJ1-4; 8 nucleotides line up with TRBD1. Germline trimming cut 5 bases from V and 0 bases from J; bases unmatched to any gene: 5. Germline V CDR1 and CDR2: SGHDN, FVKESK. CDR3 size: 16 residues. In nucleotides, the CDR3 is TGTGCCAGCAGCGCCGGGACAGGAGCAACTAATGAAAAACTGTTTTTT. The encoded protein is CASSAGTGATNEKLFF.

The V gene is TRBV19, the J gene TRBJ1-6; D is unresolved. Deletions cut 6 bases from V and 0 bases from J, with 6 bases between. Germline V gene sequence: CDR1 LNHDA, CDR2 SQIVND (reference sequence). This CDR3 is 14 amino acids long. Written as DNA, the CDR3 is TGTGCCAGTAGGACCAGCTCCTATAATTCACCCCTCCACTTT. This sequence encodes CASRTSSYNSPLHF.

The chain uses TRBV4-1 and TRBJ1-1; D is ambiguous. The CDR3 covers 16 residues. The V end was cut by 4 bases, the J end by 2 bases, with 17 bases between. CDR1 is MGHRA, CDR2 YSYEKL, per germline. CDR3 DNA: TGCGCCAGCAGCCGGAGTCTCGGACGGGCCAACACTGAAGCTTTCTTT. Translating it yields CASSRSLGRANTEAFF.

The V call is TRBV10-3, the J call TRBJ2-1; TRBD2 matches at 8 bases. The CDR3 totals 20 residues. The ends lost 2 bases at V and 0 bases at J; junction bases unmatched: 15. Germline V gives CDR1 ENHRY, CDR2 SYGVKD. CDR3 region: CAISEIAGGRKRSSYNEQFF. Written as DNA, the CDR3 is TGTGCCATCAGTGAGATTGCGGGGGGCAGAAAAAGGAGCTCCTACAATGAGCAGTTCTTC.

The genes are TRBV7-9 and TRBJ1-1; TRBD1 aligns across 7 bases. The CDR3 loop spans 17 amino acids. V was pared by 3 bases and J by 7 bases, with 17 bases of the junction left unmatched. Germline V CDR1 and CDR2: SEHNR, FQNEAQ (reference sequence). The chain's CDR3 is CASSFLGGHRPGGEAFF. In nucleotides, the CDR3 is TGTGCCAGCAGCTTCCTCGGGGGTCACAGGCCAGGGGGTGAAGCTTTCTTT.

The chain is built from TRBV9 and TRBJ2-3; D remains unclear. CDR1 and CDR2 from the germline V gene are SGDLS and YYNGEE. Trimming pared 0 bases from V and 4 bases from J, leaving 3 bases between. The CDR3 spans 12 residues. CDR3 coding DNA: TGTGCCAGCAGCGTAGACGCAGATACGCAGTATTTT. Translated: CASSVDADTQYF.

This rearrangement joins TRBV6-1 to TRBJ2-7; the D gene could be TRBD1 or TRBD2 (5 bases each). Per germline, CDR1 MNHNS and CDR2 SASEGT. Between the trimmed V and J ends, which lost 1 base and 0 bases, there was a span of 10 bases. CDR3 size: 15 residues. The CDR3 loop is CASSEGRGPSYEQYF. CDR3 DNA: TGTGCCAGCAGTGAAGGAAGGGGACCCTCCTACGAGCAGTACTTC.

The chain recombines TRBV10-3 with TRBJ2-1, with D possibly being TRBD1 (5 bases). From germline, CDR1 is ENHRY and CDR2 SYGVKD. Trimming pared 5 bases from V and 8 bases from J, leaving 7 bases between. The CDR3 extends over 11 amino acids. Here the CDR3 DNA reads TGTGCCATCAGTTGGGGCGATGAGCAGTTCTTC. This gives the protein CAISWGDEQFF.

This clone occurred a few times. The rearrangement joins TRBV30 to TRBJ1-2; possibly TRBD1 for D (6 bases). Per the germline V gene, CDR1 is GTSNPN and CDR2 is SVGIG (reference sequence). The V gene lost 2 bases and the J gene lost 4 bases, with 11 bases spanning the gap. CDR3 length: 13 residues. CDR3 nucleotide sequence: TGTGCCTGGAGTAGATCAGGGGTCTATGGCTACACCTTC. It translates to CAWSRSGVYGYTF.

The chain carries TRBV5-6 and TRBJ2-1; TRBD2 is a possible D gene (6 bases). In germline, CDR1 is SGHDT, CDR2 YYEEEE. The CDR3 loop spans 17 amino acids. V lost 1 base and J lost 0, with 14 bases in between. In DNA form, the CDR3 reads TGTGCCAGCAGCTTGTTCCCCTTCGGGAGCTCCTACAATGAGCAGTTCTTC. Its translation: CASSLFPFGSSYNEQFF.

The gene calls are TRBV7-3 and TRBJ2-1; TRBD2 matches 8 bases. CDR3 size: 14 residues. Germline V gene data show CDR1 as SGHTA and CDR2 as FQGTGA. With 2 bases clipped from V and 6 bases from J, the junction kept 3 bases outside the gene matches. CDR3 residues: CASSLAGGVNEQFF. The DNA for the CDR3 is TGTGCCAGCAGCTTAGCGGGAGGTGTCAATGAGCAGTTCTTC.

The V call is TRBV11-2, the J call TRBJ2-7; 12 nucleotides match TRBD2. Looked up from germline, CDR1 is SGHAT and CDR2 is FQNNGV. The CDR3 totals 17 residues. After removal of 2 bases from V and 5 bases from J, the junction contained 10 bases not matched to a gene. The CDR3 DNA reads TGTGCCAGCAGCTTATGGGCTAGCGGGAGGGCCGGGGACGAGCAGTACTTC. Its protein product is CASSLWASGRAGDEQYF.